Described below is a single TCR beta chain sequence and its context. The germline V gene has CDR1 MGHRA and CDR2 YSYEKL. The CDR3 runs to 13 residues. Trimming pared 1 base from V and 3 bases from J, leaving 7 bases between. These data are taken from a study of shared clonotypes between healthy human individuals. Profiling relied on immunoSEQ multiplex PCR, and the TCRdb table lists in-frame clones only, not all of them. Of more than 2,000,000 clones listed, around 90% are singletons. This sequence was found in a man between 18 and 35 years old in good health. The material sequenced was naive CD4+ T cells sorted from blood. Subset defined: CD45RA+ positively selected. The chain recombines TRBV4-1 with TRBJ2-7; D gene unclear. CDR3 region: CASSQVGFYEQYF. CDR3 nucleotide sequence: TGCGCCAGCAGCCAAGTTGGCTTCTACGAGCAGTACTTC.